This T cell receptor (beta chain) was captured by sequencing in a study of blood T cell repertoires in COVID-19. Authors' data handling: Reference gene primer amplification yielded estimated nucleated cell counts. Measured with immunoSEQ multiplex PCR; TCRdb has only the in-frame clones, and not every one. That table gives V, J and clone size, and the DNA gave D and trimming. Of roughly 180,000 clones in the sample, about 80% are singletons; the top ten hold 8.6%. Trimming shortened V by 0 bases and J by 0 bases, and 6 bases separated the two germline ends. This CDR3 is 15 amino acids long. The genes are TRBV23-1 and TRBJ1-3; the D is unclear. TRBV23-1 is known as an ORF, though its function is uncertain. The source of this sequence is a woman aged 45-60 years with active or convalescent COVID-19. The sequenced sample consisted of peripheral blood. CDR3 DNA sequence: TGCGCCAGCAGTCAATCTTCCAGCTCTGGAAACACCATATATTTT. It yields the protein CASSQSSSSGNTIYF.